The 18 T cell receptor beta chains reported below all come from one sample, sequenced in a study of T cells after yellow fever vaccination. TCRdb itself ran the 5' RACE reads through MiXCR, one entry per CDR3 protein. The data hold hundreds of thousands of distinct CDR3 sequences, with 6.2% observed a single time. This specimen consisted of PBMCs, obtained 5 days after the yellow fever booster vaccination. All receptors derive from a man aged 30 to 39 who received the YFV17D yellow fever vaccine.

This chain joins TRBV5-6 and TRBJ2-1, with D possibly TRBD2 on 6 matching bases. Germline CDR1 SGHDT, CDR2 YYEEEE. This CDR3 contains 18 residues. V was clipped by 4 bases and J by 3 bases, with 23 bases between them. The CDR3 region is CASSPTLFGAGNYNEQFF. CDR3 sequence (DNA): TGTGCCAGCAGCCCAACCCTTTTTGGAGCGGGCAACTACAATGAGCAGTTCTTC.

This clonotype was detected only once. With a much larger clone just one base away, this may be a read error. CDR3 DNA: TGTGCCAGCAGTTACAGACTAGCGGGAGGATACGAGCAGTACTTC. Translation: CASSYRLAGGYEQYF. This chain uses TRBV12-3 or TRBV12-4 with TRBJ2-7; 13 bases match TRBD2. The V and J ends lost 4 bases and 4 bases, in that order; junction bases with no gene match: 4. The length of the CDR3 is 15 residues.

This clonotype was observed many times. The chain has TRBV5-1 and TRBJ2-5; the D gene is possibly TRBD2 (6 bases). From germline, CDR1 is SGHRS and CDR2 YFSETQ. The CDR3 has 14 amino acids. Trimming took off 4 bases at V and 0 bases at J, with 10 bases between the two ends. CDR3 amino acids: CASSIPGDQETQYF. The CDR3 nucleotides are TGCGCCAGCAGCATCCCGGGGGACCAAGAGACCCAGTACTTC.

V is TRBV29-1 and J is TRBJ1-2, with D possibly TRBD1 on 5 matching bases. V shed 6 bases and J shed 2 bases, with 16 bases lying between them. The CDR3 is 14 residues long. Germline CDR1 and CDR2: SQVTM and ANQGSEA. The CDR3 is CSVLLLTENYGYTF. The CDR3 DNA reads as TGCAGCGTCCTACTACTGACAGAGAACTATGGCTACACCTTC.

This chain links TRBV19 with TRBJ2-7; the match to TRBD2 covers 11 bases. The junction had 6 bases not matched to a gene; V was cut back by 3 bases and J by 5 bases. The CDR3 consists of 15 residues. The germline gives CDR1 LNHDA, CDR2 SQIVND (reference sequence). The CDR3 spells CASSILAGGMNEQYF. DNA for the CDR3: TGTGCCAGTAGTATTTTAGCGGGAGGGATGAACGAGCAGTACTTC.

For the CDR3, the DNA is TGTGCCAGCAGTCCGTCCCGCCAAAGCAATCAGCCCCAGCATTTT. Its protein is CASSPSRQSNQPQHF. The chain links TRBV27 to TRBJ1-5; D remains ambiguous. Trimming took off 5 bases at V and 1 base at J, with 12 bases between the two ends. The CDR3 runs to 15 residues. Looked up from germline, CDR1 is MNHEY and CDR2 is SMNVEV (reference sequence).

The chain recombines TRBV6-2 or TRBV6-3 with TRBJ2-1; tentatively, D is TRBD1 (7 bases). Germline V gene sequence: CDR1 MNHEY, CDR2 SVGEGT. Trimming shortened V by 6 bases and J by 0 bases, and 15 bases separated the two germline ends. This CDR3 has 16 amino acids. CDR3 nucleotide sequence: TGTGCCAGCAGGACGACAGGGAGGAACTCCTACAATGAGCAGTTCTTC. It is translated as CASRTTGRNSYNEQFF.

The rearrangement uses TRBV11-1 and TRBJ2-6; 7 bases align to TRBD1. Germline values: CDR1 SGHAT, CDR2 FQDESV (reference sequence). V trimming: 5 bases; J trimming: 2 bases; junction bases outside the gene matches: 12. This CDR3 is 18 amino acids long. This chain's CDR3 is CASSLQTGWVPGANVLTF. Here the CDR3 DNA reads TGTGCCAGCAGCCTCCAGACAGGGTGGGTACCTGGGGCCAACGTCCTGACTTTC.

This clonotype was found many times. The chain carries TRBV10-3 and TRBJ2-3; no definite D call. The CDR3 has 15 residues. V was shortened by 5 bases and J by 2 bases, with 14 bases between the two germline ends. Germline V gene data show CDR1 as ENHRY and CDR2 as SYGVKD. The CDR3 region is CAISPSGPVTDTQYF. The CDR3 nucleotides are TGTGCCATCAGTCCCTCGGGCCCCGTCACAGATACGCAGTATTTT.

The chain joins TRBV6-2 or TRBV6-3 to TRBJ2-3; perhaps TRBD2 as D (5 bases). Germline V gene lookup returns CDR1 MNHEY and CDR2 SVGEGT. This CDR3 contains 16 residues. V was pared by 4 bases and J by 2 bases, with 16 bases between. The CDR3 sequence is CASSFIWKRSTDTQYF. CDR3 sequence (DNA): TGTGCCAGCAGTTTCATTTGGAAGCGGTCCACAGATACGCAGTATTTT.

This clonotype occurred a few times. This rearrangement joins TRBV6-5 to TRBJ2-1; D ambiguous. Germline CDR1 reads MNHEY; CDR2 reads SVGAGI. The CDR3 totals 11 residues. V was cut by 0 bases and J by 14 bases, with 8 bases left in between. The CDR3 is CASSYSRKEFF. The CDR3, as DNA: TGTGCCAGCAGTTACTCCCGAAAGGAGTTCTTC.

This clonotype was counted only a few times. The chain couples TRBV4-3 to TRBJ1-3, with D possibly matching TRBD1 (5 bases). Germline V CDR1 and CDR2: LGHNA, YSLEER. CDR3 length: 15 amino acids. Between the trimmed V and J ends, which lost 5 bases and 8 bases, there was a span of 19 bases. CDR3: CASSERTNGGDTIYF. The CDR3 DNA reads TGCGCCAGCAGCGAAAGGACAAACGGAGGGGACACCATATATTTT.

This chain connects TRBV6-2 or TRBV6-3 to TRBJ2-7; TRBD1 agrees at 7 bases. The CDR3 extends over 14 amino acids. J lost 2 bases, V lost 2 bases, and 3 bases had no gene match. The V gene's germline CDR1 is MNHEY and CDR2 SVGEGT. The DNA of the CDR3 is TGTGCCAGCAGTTACCCTACAGGGGCCTACGAGCAGTACTTC. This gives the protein CASSYPTGAYEQYF.

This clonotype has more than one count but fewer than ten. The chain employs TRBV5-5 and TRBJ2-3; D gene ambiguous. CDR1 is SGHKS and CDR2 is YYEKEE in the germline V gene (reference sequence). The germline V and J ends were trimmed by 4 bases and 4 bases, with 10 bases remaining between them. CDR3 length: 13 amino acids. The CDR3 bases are TGTGCCAGCAGCCGAATCTCGGCAGATACGCAGTATTTT. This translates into CASSRISADTQYF.

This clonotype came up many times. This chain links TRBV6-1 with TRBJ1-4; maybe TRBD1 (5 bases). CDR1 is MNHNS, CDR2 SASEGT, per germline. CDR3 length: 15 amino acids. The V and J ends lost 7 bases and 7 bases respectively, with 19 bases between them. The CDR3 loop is CASIRDAVRSEKLFF. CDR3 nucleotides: TGTGCCAGCATCCGGGACGCCGTGCGAAGTGAAAAACTGTTTTTT.

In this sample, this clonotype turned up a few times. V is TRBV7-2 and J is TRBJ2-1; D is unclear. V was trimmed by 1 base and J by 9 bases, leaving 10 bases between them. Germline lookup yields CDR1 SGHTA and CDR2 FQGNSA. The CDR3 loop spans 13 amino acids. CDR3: CASSLDTLTEQFF. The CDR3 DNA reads TGTGCCAGCAGCTTAGACACCCTCACTGAGCAGTTCTTC.

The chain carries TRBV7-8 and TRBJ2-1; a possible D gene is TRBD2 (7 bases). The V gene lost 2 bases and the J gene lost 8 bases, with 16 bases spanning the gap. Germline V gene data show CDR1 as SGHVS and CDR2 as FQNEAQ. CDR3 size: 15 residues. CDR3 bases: TGTGCCAGCAGCTTATCAGGTACAGGGAGGGATGAGCAGTTCTTC. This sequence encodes CASSLSGTGRDEQFF.

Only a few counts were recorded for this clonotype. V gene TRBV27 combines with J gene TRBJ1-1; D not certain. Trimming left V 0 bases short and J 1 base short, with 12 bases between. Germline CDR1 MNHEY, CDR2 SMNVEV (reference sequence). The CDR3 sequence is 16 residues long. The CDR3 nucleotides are TGTGCCAGCAGTTTATCGTGGCGGGCGACGAACACTGAAGCTTTCTTT. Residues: CASSLSWRATNTEAFF.